This section outlines one T cell receptor (beta chain) sequence together with its context. Germline V gene sequence: CDR1 ENHRY, CDR2 SYGVKD. Trimming left V 6 bases short and J 6 bases short, with 14 bases between. This CDR3 has 13 residues. Only in-frame clones appear in the TCRdb table, and some are missing; sequencing was by immunoSEQ multiplex PCR. The sample yields around 300,000 clones, 88% seen once. The sample is drawn from a study of blood T cell repertoires in COVID-19. Study-wide context: Samples taken during acute and convalescent COVID-19 were collected in the United States, Italy and Spain. Nucleic acid was either cDNA or gDNA, and it came from T cells, B-cell-depleted T cells, or PBMCs.

The source is a woman aged 45-60 years with active or convalescent COVID-19. The chain is built from TRBV10-3 and TRBJ1-2; D gene uncertain. The sample was peripheral blood. CDR3 residues: CAIREGQEDGYTF. The CDR3 nucleotides are TGTGCCATCAGAGAAGGGCAGGAGGATGGCTACACCTTC.